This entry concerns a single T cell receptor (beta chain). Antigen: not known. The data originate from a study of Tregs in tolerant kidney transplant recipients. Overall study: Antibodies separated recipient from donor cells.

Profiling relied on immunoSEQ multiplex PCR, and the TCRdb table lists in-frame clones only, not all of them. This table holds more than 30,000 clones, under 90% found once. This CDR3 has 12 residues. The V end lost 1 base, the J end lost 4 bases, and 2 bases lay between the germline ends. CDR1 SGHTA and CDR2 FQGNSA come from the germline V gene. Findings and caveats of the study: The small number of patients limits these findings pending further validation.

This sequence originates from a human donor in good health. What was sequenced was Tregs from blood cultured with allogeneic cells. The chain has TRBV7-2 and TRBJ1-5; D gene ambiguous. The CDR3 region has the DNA TGTGCCAGCAGCTTAGAGAATCAGCCCCAGCATTTT. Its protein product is CASSLENQPQHF.